This T cell receptor beta chain was identified during a study of coeliac disease. Study-level findings and limits: In active celiac disease, intraepithelial and lamina propria TRB and TRG repertoires were less clonal than controls. Cross-contamination between intraepithelial and lamina propria cells was possible. TRB repertoires were largely private, with most amino acid sequences found in only one sample.

This CDR3 spans 14 amino acids. Trimming stripped 4 bases from V and 3 bases from J, with 10 bases between. The germline V gene encodes CDR1 WNHNN and CDR2 SYGVQD (reference sequence). Sequencing used one aliquot of approximately 490,000 cells per fraction. Regarding this clone: Its antigen is as yet unknown.

Clones were read by immunoSEQ multiplex PCR, and TCRdb kept only the in-frame ones, dropping some. The table lists around 800 clones, 64% of them singletons. This chain uses TRBV10-1 with TRBJ2-4; D not resolved. The TCR comes from a man older than 75 without celiac disease. The sample comprised intraepithelial lymphocytes from the gut. Written as DNA, the CDR3 is TGCGCCAGCAGTGGGTGGAGATACAAAAACATTCAGTACTTC. It encodes CASSGWRYKNIQYF.